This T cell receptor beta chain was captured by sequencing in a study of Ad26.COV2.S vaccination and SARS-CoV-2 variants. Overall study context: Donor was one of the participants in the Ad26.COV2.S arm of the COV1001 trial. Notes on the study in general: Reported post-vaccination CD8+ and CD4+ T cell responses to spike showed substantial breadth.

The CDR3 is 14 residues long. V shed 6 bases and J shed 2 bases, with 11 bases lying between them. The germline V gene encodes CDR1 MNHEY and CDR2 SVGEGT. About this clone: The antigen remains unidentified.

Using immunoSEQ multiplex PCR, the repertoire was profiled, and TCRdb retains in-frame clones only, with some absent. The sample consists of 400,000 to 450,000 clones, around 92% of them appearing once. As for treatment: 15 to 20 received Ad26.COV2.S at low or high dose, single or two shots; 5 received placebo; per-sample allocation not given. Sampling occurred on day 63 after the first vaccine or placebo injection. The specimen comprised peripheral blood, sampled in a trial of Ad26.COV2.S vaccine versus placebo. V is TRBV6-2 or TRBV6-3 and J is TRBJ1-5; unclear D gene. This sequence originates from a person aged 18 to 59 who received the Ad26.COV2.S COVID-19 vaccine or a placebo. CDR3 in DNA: TGTGCCAGCAGCCACGGGTTTGGCAATCAGCCCCAGCATTTT. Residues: CASSHGFGNQPQHF.